The next 2 T cell receptor beta chains were all read from a single sample in a study of OX40 agonist ivuxolimab in advanced cancers. Only in-frame clones appear in the TCRdb table, and some are missing; sequencing was by immunoSEQ multiplex PCR. This sample has 60,000 or so clones, with almost 95% found just once. The sample was CD4+ or CD8+ T cells sorted from blood, taken in a trial of the OX40 agonist ivuxolimab. The receptors originated from an adult with an advanced solid tumor such as melanoma, head and neck, liver or kidney cancer.

The rearrangement joins TRBV19 to TRBJ1-1; 9 bases align to TRBD1. V dropped 7 bases and J dropped 3; count of bases not matched to a gene: 6. Per the germline V gene, CDR1 is LNHDA and CDR2 is SQIVND (reference sequence). The CDR3 totals 14 residues. The CDR3 spells CASTLDRGYTEAFF. CDR3 sequence (DNA): TGTGCCAGTACCTTGGACAGGGGTTACACTGAAGCTTTCTTT.

The rearrangement links TRBV9 to TRBJ2-7; D is ambiguous. V lost 3 bases and J 0 bases, leaving 13 bases between the germline ends. The CDR3 consists of 15 residues. Germline V gives CDR1 SGDLS, CDR2 YYNGEE. The CDR3 DNA reads TGTGCCAGCAGCGCAAGCGACCAGGTCTCCTACGAGCAGTACTTC. Translation: CASSASDQVSYEQYF.